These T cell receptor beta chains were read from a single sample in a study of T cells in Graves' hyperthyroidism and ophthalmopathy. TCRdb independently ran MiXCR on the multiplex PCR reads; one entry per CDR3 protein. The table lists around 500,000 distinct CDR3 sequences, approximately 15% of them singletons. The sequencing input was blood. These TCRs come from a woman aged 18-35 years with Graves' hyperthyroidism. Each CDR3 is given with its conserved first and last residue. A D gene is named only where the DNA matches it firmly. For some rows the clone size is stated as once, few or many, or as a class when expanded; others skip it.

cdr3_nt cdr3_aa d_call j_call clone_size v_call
TGCAGCGTTGTCGTTATGAACACTGAAGCTTTCTTT CSVVVMNTEAFF NA TRBJ1-1 many TRBV29-1
TGTGCCAGCAGGGACAACTCCTACGAGCAGTACTTC CASRDNSYEQYF NA TRBJ2-7 many TRBV5-6
TGCAGTGCTAGGAGTCCACTAGCGGGAGGCACCGGGGAGCTGTTTTTT CSARSPLAGGTGELFF TRBD2 TRBJ2-2 many TRBV20-1
TGTGCCAGCAGCCAAGTTCTGGATGAGCAGTTCTTC CASSQVLDEQFF NA TRBJ2-1 many TRBV3-1
TGTGCCAGCAGCCGTGGGGGGAGGGTCTACAATGAGCAGTTCTTC CASSRGGRVYNEQFF TRBD2 TRBJ2-1 many TRBV28
TGCGCCAGCAGCTTGGAAGCGGGAGGGCAGTTCTTC CASSLEAGGQFF TRBD2 TRBJ2-1 many TRBV5-1
TGTGCCAGCAGCTTCACTAGCAGCTCGGAGACCCAGTACTTC CASSFTSSSETQYF NA TRBJ2-5 NA TRBV11-1
TGCGCCACCAGGGGCCCCTATGGCTACACCTTC CATRGPYGYTF NA TRBJ1-2 NA TRBV4-1
TGTGCCAGCGTCAGGAGACTAGCGGGAAGGGCGGCAGATACGCAGTATTTT CASVRRLAGRAADTQYF TRBD2 TRBJ2-3 many TRBV27
TGTGCCAGCAGTGAACACGGGACACGCGGGACGGATACGCAGTATTTT CASSEHGTRGTDTQYF NA TRBJ2-3 NA TRBV6-1
TGTGCCAGCACTCGTCCGGGACTAGTAACGTGGGAGCAGTACTTC CASTRPGLVTWEQYF TRBD2 TRBJ2-7 NA TRBV6-1
TGTGCCAGCTCACCAGACGGTGTGGATACGCAGTATTTT CASSPDGVDTQYF NA TRBJ2-3 many TRBV18
TGTGCCAGCAGCCAACGGGGGGCTGAGTCACCCCTCCACTTT CASSQRGAESPLHF NA TRBJ1-6 many TRBV3-1
TGTGCCAGCAGTTTAGGGCGGTTCGCAGATACGCAGTATTTT CASSLGRFADTQYF NA TRBJ2-3 many TRBV12-3/TRBV12-4
TGTGCCAGCGTCCGGCAGGGGGCGAGGATTTCACCCCTCCACTTT CASVRQGARISPLHF TRBD1 TRBJ1-6 NA TRBV28
TGCGCCAGCAGTGGGGGGACTTACCCGGACGAGCAGTACTTC CASSGGTYPDEQYF NA TRBJ2-7 many TRBV10-1
TGTGCCAGCAGCTTAAGAATGCATCAGCCCCAGCATTTT CASSLRMHQPQHF NA TRBJ1-5 NA TRBV7-2
TGTGCCAGCAGCCCCGACAGATACCGCACTGAAGCTTTCTTT CASSPDRYRTEAFF NA TRBJ1-1 many TRBV7-2
TGCGCCACTAATACGGGAGGGGTGGATGAGCAGTTCTTC CATNTGGVDEQFF TRBD2 TRBJ2-1 many TRBV10-2
TGTGCCAGCAGCCCCCCTATCCGGATCTCCTATGGCTACACCTTC CASSPPIRISYGYTF NA TRBJ1-2 many TRBV12-3/TRBV12-4
TGTGCCAGCAGTCTGGAGGGTCATAGGGGCTACACCTTC CASSLEGHRGYTF NA TRBJ1-2 NA TRBV28
TGTGCCAGCGGGGACAGGGGTAATTCACCCCTCTACTTT CASGDRGNSPLYF TRBD1 TRBJ1-6 many TRBV2
TGTGCCAGCAGTTTTGTAGCGCGGGGCACAGATACGCAGTATTTT CASSFVARGTDTQYF NA TRBJ2-3 NA TRBV27
TGCGCCAGCAGCTCCGTGTCGGGAGACATCTACACCTTC CASSSVSGDIYTF NA TRBJ1-2 NA TRBV5-1
TGTGCCAGCAGTTTAGGCGGGAGGGTTAACAATGAGCAGTTCTTC CASSLGGRVNNEQFF TRBD2 TRBJ2-1 many TRBV12-3/TRBV12-4
TGCAGTGCTAGAGATCAGGCTAGCGGGATAACAGATACGCAGTATTTT CSARDQASGITDTQYF TRBD2 TRBJ2-3 NA TRBV20-1
TGTGCCAGCAGCCACCCTAGGGAGCAGATCACAGATACGCAGTATTTT CASSHPREQITDTQYF NA TRBJ2-3 many TRBV11-3
TGTGCCAGCCGACTAGGGCCAACAACCCGCTACGAGCAGTACTTC CASRLGPTTRYEQYF NA TRBJ2-7 many TRBV27
TGTGCCAGCAGTGAGATACAGGGGGCCGTCACTGAAGCTTTCTTT CASSEIQGAVTEAFF TRBD1 TRBJ1-1 NA TRBV6-1
TGTGCCAGCAGCTCTCTCCGGGACACCTCCTGGGACATTCAGTACTTC CASSSLRDTSWDIQYF NA TRBJ2-4 NA TRBV7-3
TGTGCCACCAGTGCCCCCGGGGGAACTACTTATGGCTACACCTTC CATSAPGGTTYGYTF NA TRBJ1-2 NA TRBV24-1
TGTGCCTCCTCCGGACTAATCGGCGGGGAGCTGTTTTTT CASSGLIGGELFF NA TRBJ2-2 many TRBV30
TGTGCCAGCAGCTTTCCCGGGACTAGCGGGAGCTTCAATGAGCAGTTCTTC CASSFPGTSGSFNEQFF TRBD2 TRBJ2-1 few TRBV9
TGTGCCAGCAGTGTAGAGGGAGAAACTAACACTGAAGCTTTCTTT CASSVEGETNTEAFF NA TRBJ1-1 many TRBV2
TGTGCCAGCACCCCCCTCACCGGGACAGGGGTCACTGAAGCTTTCTTT CASTPLTGTGVTEAFF TRBD1 TRBJ1-1 many TRBV2
TGTGCCAGCAGCACCACCCGGGCCAGAGACACTGAAGCTTTCTTT CASSTTRARDTEAFF NA TRBJ1-1 NA TRBV9
TGCGCCAGCAGTGAGCGGTTAGCGGGAGACTACGAGCAGTACTTC CASSERLAGDYEQYF TRBD2 TRBJ2-7 NA TRBV10-2
TGCGCCAGCAGCCAAGCCCCAGGAGCGAGCGGCACAGATACGCAGTATTTT CASSQAPGASGTDTQYF NA TRBJ2-3 NA TRBV4-1
TGTGCCAGCAGCTCCCACTCTGGGGCCAACGTCCTGACTTTC CASSSHSGANVLTF NA TRBJ2-6 few TRBV4-2
TGTGCCGGCAGCTTAGTATTGCAGGGCCCCTACAATGAGCAGTTCTTC CAGSLVLQGPYNEQFF NA TRBJ2-1 NA TRBV7-9